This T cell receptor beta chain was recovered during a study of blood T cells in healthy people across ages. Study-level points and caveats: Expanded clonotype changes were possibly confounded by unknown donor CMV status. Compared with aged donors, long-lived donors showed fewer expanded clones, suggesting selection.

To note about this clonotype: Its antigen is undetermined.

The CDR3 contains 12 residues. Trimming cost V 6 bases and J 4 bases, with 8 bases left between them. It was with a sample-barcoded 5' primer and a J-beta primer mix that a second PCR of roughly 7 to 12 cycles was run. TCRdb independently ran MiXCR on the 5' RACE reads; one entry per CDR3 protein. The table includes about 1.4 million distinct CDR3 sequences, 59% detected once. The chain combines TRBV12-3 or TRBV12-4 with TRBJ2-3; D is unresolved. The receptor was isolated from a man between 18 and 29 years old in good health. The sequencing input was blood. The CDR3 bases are TGTGCCAGCAGAGAACGCCCAGATACGCAGTATTTT. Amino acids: CASRERPDTQYF.